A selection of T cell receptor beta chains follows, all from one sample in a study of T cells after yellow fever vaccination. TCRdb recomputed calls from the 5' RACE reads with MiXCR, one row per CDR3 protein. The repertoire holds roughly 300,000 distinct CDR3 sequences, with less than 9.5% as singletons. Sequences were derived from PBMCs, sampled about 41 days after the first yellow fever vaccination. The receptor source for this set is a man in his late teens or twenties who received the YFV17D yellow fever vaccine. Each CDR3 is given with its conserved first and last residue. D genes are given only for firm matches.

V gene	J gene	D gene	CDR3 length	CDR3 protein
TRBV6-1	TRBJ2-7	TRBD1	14	CASKRTGASYEQYF
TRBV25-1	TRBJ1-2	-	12	CASSPMACGYTF
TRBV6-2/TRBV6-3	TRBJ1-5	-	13	CASSPQFNQPQHF
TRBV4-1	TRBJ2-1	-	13	CASSQVIGNEQFF
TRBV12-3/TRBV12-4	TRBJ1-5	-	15	CASSDDRYSNQPQHF
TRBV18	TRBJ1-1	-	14	CASSPSLGNTEAFF
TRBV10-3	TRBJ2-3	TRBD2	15	CAISVSGRDTDTQYF
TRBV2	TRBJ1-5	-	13	CASSEYGNQPQHF
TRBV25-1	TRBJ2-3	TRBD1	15	CASSVTGAPTDTQYF
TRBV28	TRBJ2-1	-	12	CASTSEYNEQFF
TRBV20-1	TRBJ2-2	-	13	CSARYPFTGELFF
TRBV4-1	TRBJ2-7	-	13	CASSQIPSYEQYF
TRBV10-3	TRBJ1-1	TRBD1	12	CAIRQGSTEAFF
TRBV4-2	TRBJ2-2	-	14	CASSQVPRGGELFF
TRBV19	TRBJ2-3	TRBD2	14	CATSAGLGADTQYF
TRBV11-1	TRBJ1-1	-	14	CASSSSGTDYKAFF
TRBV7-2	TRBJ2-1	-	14	CASSSRGAWHEQFF
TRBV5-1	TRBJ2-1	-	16	CASSAQVSSSYNEQFF
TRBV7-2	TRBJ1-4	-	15	CASSLQAATNEKLFF
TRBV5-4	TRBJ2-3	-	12	CASSPKLDTQYF
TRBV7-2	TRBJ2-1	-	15	CASSLAWTRGNEQFF
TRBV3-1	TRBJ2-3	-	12	CASSQSLDTQYF
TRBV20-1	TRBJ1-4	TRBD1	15	CSTRPTGNDNEKLFF
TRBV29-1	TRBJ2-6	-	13	CSVEVSGANVLTF
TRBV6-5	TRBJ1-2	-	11	CASRTGSGYTF
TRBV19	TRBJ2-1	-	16	CASSLGSLNTYNEQFF
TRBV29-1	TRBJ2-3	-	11	CSVGPQDTQYF
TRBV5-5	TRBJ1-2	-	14	CASGRGGPGYGYTF
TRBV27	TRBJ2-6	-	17	CASSLFPGSSGANVLTF
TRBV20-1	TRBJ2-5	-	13	CSAHTRHQETQYF
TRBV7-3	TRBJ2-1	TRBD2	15	CASSPAGLAGAEQFF
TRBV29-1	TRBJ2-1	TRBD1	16	CSVEDGQGAVYNEQFF
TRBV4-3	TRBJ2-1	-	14	CASSQDGSREKQFF
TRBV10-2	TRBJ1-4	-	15	CASKDGDNRNEKLFF
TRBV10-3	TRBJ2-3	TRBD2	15	CAITQGAGSTDTQYF
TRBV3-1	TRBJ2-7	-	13	CASSPGTLYEQYF
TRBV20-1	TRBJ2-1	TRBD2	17	CSARAVAGTPAMGEQFF
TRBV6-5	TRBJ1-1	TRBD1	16	CASSLNPGQGSGEAFF
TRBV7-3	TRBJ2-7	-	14	CASSLYGGGYEQYF
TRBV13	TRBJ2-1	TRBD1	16	CASSPRGQGILDEQFF
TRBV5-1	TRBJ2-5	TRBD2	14	CASSLRASGETQYF
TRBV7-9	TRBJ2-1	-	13	CASRTEGGNEQFF
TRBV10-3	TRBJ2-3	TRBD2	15	CAISETSGGSYTQYF
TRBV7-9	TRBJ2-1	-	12	CASTGQHNEQFF
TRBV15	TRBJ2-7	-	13	CATSTGSDYEQYF
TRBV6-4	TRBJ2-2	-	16	CASSDPISMYTGELFF
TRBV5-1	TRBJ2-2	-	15	CASSPGQMNTGELFF
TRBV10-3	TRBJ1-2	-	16	CAISQDRASNSYGYTF
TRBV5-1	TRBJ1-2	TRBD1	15	CASSPDRGAPYGYTF
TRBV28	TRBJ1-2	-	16	CASSSLPPGESYGYTF
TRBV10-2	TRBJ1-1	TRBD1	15	CASSRGQGGSTEAFF
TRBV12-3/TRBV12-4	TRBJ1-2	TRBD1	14	CASSLGGGAGGYTF
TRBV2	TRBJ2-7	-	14	CASSEEWSSYEQYF
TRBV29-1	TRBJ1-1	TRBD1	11	CSVDLDRETFF
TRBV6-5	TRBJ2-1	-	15	CASSYRLAGNNEQFF
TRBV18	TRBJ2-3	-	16	CASSPVAGSLTDTQYF
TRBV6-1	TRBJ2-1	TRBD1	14	CASSGRGYYNEQFF
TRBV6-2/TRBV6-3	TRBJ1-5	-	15	CASSYGLETGQPQHF
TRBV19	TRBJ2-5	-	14	CASSPPDRQETQYF
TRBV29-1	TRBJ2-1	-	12	CSVESMTDEQFF